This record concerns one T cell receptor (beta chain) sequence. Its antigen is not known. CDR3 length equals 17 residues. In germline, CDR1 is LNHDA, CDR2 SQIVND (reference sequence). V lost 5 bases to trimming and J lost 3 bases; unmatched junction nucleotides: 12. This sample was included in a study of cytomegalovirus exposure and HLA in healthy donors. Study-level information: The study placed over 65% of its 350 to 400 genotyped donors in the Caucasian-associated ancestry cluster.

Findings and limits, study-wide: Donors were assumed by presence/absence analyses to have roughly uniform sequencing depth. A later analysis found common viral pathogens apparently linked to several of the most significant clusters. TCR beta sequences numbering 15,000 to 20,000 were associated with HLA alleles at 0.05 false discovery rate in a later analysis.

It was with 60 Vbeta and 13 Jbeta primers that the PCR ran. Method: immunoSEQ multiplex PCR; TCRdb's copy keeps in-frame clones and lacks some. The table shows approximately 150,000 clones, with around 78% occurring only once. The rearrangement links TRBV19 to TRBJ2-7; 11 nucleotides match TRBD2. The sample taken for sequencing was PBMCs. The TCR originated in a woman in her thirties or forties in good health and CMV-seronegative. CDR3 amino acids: CASSLRGGTSGFYEQYF. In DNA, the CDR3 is TGTGCCAGTAGTTTACGAGGGGGGACTAGCGGCTTCTACGAGCAGTACTTC.